This entry concerns a single T cell receptor beta chain. The clone's antigen remains unknown. No per-base quality is available; no much larger clone lies one base away. The sample belongs to a study of OX40 agonist ivuxolimab in advanced cancers. With regard to the full study: The costimulatory receptor OX40 (CD134) was targeted by ivuxolimab, a fully human IgG2 agonistic monoclonal antibody. Intravenous ivuxolimab was administered to patients every 2 weeks at six dose levels: 0.01, 0.1, 0.3, 1.5, 3 and 10 mg/kg. Peripheral TCRbeta sequencing aimed to test whether ivuxolimab altered TCR sequence diversity and caused clonal T-cell expansion. A male proportion of roughly 80% and a mean age of about 60 years, ranging from 23 to 79, were recorded for the dose-escalation cohort. Of the roughly 50 dose-escalation patients, hepatocellular carcinoma was present in roughly 19, melanoma in approximately 15, renal cell carcinoma in 9 and head and neck cancer in 9. Patients were allowed to have had prior anti-PD-1, anti-PD-L1 or anti-CTLA-4 therapy, and approximately 40% of the dose-escalation patients had previously received checkpoint inhibitors. Partial responses were achieved by three dose-escalation patients, of whom one had hepatocellular carcinoma and two had cutaneous melanoma. The paper covers the monotherapy dose-escalation part of the phase I ivuxolimab trial, which included N of about 50 patients. The investigation overall reported the following: Low levels of normalized T-cell clonal expansion were also shown by some nonresponding patients. After ivuxolimab, more expanded clones were found on average in CD8+ T cells than in CD4+ T cells. Which antigens the clonally expanded peripheral T cells were specific for was not determined. Clonal expansion of both CD4+ and CD8+ blood T cells was observed from baseline to week 6 at doses 0.1 to 3.0 mg/kg. In the 0.1-3.0 mg/kg groups, partial responders had among the lowest normalized peripheral clonal expansion, particularly in CD8+ T cells.

Genomic DNA was isolated from the sorted cells so that the TCRbeta CDR3 region could be sequenced. The immunoSEQ Assay was used for sequencing of TCRbeta CDR3 regions. TCRdb's version of the immuneACCESS table is confined to in-frame rearrangements and falls short of the full clone set. An unresolved V gene accounts for under half of the shortfall where checked; the remainder is of unknown origin. This sample is represented by over 55,000 clones; about nine tenths of them were singletons. The ten largest clones represent 1.5% to 2% of the sample. Patients with autoimmune disease history or receiving systemic immunosuppression were excluded from the trial. Peripheral blood for TCR sequencing was drawn from every dose cohort at baseline, at cycle 4 day 1 and at cycle 7 day 1. The samples were drawn from a first-in-human, open-label, multicenter phase I dose-escalation trial of ivuxolimab. The trial enrolled adults with locally advanced or metastatic head and neck squamous cell, hepatocellular, melanoma or renal cell carcinoma. Before TCR sequencing, CD4+ and CD8+ T cells were separately sorted from peripheral blood.

Cut back by 4 bases and 1 base, the V and J ends lie 10 bases apart. The germline V gene provides CDR1 SNHLY and CDR2 FYNNEI. From cysteine to phenylalanine, the CDR3 is 14 amino acids long. The entry retains the CDR3 DNA only, 42 bases that are in frame from base 1. Sequencing was performed on CD4+ or CD8+ T cells sorted from blood, taken in a trial of the OX40 agonist ivuxolimab. The chain is assembled from TRBV2 and TRBJ1-1, with the identity of the D gene unclear. The sequence came from an adult with an advanced solid tumor such as melanoma, head and neck, liver or kidney cancer. The base sequence is TGTGCCAGCAGTGCCCGGCCGGGGAACACTGAAGCTTTCTTT. Translation gives CASSARPGNTEAFF.